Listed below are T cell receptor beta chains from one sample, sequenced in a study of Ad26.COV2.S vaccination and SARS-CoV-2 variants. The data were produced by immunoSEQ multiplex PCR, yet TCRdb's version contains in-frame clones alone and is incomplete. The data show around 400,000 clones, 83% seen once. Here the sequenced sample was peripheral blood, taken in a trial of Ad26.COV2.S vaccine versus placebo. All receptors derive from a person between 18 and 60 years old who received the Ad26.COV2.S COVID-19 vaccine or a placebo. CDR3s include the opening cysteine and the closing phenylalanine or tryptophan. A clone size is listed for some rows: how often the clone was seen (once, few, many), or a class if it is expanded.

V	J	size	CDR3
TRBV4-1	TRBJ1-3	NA	CASSQGPGPGNTIYF
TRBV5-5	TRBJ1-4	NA	CASKVRGTNEKLFF
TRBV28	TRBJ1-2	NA	CASHSTGHGYTF
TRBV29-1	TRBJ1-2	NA	CSVDGQSYGYTF
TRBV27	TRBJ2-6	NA	CASSLSGANVLTF
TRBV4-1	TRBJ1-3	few	CASSHVTGTNGNTIYF
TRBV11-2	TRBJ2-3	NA	CASSFGLAGGGDTQYF
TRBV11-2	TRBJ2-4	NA	CASSNSRGADYGKNIQYF
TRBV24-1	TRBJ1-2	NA	CATSRDRYGYTF
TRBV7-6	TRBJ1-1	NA	CASSFGTGGVDEAFF
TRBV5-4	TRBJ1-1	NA	CASSLGLRSAEAFF
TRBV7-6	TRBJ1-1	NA	CASSDRVNTEAFF
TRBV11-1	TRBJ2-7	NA	CASTPRTSGYEQYF
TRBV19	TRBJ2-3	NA	CATRNPVYPDTQYF
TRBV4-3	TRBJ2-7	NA	CASSAHRGPYEQYF
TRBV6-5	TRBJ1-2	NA	CASSYTTLNYGYTF
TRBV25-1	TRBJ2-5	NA	CASSEAQGPQETQYF
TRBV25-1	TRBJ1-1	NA	CASTQDRRTEAFF
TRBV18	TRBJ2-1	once	CASSPGTSGDEQFF
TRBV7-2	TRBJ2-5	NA	CASSLAARQTQYF
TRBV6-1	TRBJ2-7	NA	CASSRPEDGRYEQYF
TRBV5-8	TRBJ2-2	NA	CASSSGGPGELFF
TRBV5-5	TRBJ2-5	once	CASSLVPRGGETQYF
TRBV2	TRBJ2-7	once	CASSEGVWRLSYEQYF
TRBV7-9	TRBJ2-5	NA	CASSLRASETQYF
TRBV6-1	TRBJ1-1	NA	CASSDFGQGNTEAFF
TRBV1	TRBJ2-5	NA	CTSSQTRTSGEQETQYF
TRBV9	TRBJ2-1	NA	CASSLSGVSAYYEQFF
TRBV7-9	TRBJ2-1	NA	CASSVLVGSRNNEQFF
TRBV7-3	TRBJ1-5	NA	CASGDDSNQPQHF
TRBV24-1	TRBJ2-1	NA	CATSEPSRGGTSGRARNEQFF
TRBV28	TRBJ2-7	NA	CVSSLIHEQYF
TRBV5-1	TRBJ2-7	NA	CASSSRVGRHEQYF
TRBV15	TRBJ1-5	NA	CATSRDWGRGQPQHF
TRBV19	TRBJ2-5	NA	CASSSQGTATQETQYF
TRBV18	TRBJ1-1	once	CASSPSLNTEAFF
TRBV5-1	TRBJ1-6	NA	CASSSGQFEGSLHF
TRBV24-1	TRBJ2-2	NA	CATSDYGRGNTGELFF
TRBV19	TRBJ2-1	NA	CASKSGTGFYNEQFF
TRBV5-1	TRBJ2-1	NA	CASSSGISDNNEQFF
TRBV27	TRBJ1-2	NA	CASSWGENYGYTF
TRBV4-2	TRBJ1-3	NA	CASSQDRLGNTIYF
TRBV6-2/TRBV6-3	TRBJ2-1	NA	CASSYNHEQFF
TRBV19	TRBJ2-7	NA	CASSRAGTGYEQYF
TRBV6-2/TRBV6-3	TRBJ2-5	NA	CASSPRGLGGETQYF
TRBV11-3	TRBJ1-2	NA	CASSPRTTSMGSGYTF
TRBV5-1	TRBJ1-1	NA	CASSLLPGDTEAFF
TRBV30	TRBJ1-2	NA	CAWSRSTGAAGYTF
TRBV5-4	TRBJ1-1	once	CASSISRQNTEAFF
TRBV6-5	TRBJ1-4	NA	CASSLLSGASNEKLFF
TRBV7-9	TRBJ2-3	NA	CASSSLGNLRTDTQYF
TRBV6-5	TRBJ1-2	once	CASSSRENYGYTF
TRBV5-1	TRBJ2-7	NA	CASSKSGRSSPGEQYF